The rows below give T cell receptor beta chains drawn from one sample of a study of cytomegalovirus exposure and HLA in healthy donors. Clones were sequenced by immunoSEQ multiplex PCR, and TCRdb holds only the in-frame ones, with some missing. The repertoire holds just over 150,000 clones, with roughly 80% as singletons. The sequenced sample was PBMCs. The receptors were gathered from a male donor in good health and CMV-seropositive. Both conserved end residues are trimmed from each CDR3.

TRBJ2-4 | TRBV7-9 | ASSLASGVIQY
TRBJ2-2 | TRBV28 | ASSILGLAGVPGELF
TRBJ1-5 | TRBV30 | AWSVIDSNQPQH
TRBJ1-1 | TRBV7-9 | SSSLSPGQGRPEAF
TRBJ2-1 | TRBV4-3 | ASSQGGYNEQF
TRBJ1-5 | TRBV15 | ATSGDRLNQPQH
TRBJ1-4 | TRBV10-3 | AISESGPQYEKLF
TRBJ1-1 | TRBV6-1 | ASSEVGAGGQAF
TRBJ2-3 | TRBV13 | ASSPRGTSGSTDTQY
TRBJ2-7 | TRBV7-6 | ASSLESRGEQY
TRBJ1-4 | TRBV7-6 | ASSLSHSGGEKLF
- | TRBV28 | ASSDSYEQY
TRBJ2-2 | TRBV7-9 | AGTSGSVGELF
TRBJ2-1 | TRBV5-4 | ASSWGQNANVEQF
TRBJ2-1 | TRBV27 | ASSFRWGTAHYNEQF
TRBJ2-5 | TRBV15 | ATSRGADEREQY
TRBJ2-3 | TRBV5-1 | ASRQFTDTQY
TRBJ1-5 | TRBV15 | ATSLLRQPQH
TRBJ2-7 | TRBV7-2 | ASRVRLAGVDEQY
TRBJ2-7 | TRBV29-1 | SVVLGQGEFSSYEQY
TRBJ1-5 | TRBV10-3 | AIIGGQSNQPQH
TRBJ2-7 | TRBV7-9 | SSSSTQLLAEGYEQY
TRBJ2-3 | TRBV5-1 | ASSLEGALTDTQY
TRBJ2-2 | TRBV7-9 | ASSIWTGGASGELF
TRBJ1-4 | TRBV30 | AWSRGPGNEKLF
TRBJ1-1 | TRBV14 | ASKTYLGTEAF
TRBJ2-5 | TRBV9 | ASSAGLETQY
TRBJ2-7 | TRBV5-3 | ARSPKLAGGRNSSYEQY
TRBJ2-7 | TRBV14 | ASSHLTGLSSEQY
TRBJ2-3 | TRBV7-6 | ASRREVTDTQY
- | TRBV6-5 | ASSYTPTGGYEQY
TRBJ1-4 | TRBV6-4 | ASSESPGQGGEKLF
TRBJ1-3 | TRBV4-2 | ASSQVWEGISGNTIY
TRBJ1-6 | TRBV6-4 | ASSLTGDNSPLH
TRBJ2-1 | TRBV7-9 | ASSFELWGGPGYEQF
TRBJ1-2 | TRBV28 | ASSLQGGGDGYT
TRBJ2-1 | TRBV25-1 | ASSDSSKNEQF
TRBJ1-1 | TRBV28 | ASRSGATEAF
TRBJ1-3 | TRBV7-8 | ASSYSSGNTIY
TRBJ2-7 | TRBV30 | AWRGTGGGGEQY
TRBJ2-5 | TRBV7-9 | SSGTGQETQY
TRBJ1-1 | TRBV7-2 | ASSMGQRLNTEAF
TRBJ1-1 | TRBV7-2 | ASSLALLPPPGQLVTEAF
TRBJ2-1 | TRBV27 | ASSLGLAGVPVYNEQF
- | TRBV13 | ASSYSGNEQY
TRBJ2-1 | TRBV5-1 | ASSLSQLAGTNEQF
TRBJ1-4 | TRBV15 | ATSRGRQGYEKLF
TRBJ2-7 | TRBV7-3 | ASSLVSGSSYEQY
TRBJ2-1 | TRBV6-1 | ASSEELAGDRSYNEQF
TRBJ2-1 | TRBV15 | ATSRAGTSYNEQF
TRBJ1-5 | TRBV5-6 | ASSLAPQQQPQH
TRBJ1-2 | TRBV7-9 | ASSSGQYYGYT